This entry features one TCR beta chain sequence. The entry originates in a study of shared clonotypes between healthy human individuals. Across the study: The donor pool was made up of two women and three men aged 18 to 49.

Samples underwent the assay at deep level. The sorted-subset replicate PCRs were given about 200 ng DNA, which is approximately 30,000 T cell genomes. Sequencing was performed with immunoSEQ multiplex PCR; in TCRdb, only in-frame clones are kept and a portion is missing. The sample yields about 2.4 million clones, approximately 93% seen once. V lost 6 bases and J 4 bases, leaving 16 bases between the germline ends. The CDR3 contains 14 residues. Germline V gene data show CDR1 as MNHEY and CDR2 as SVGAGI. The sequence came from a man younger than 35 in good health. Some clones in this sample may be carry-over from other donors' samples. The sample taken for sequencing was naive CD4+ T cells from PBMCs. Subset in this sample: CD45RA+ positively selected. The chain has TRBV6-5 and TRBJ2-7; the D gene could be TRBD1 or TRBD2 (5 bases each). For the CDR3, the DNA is TGTGCCAGCAGGAGGGGCAGGAGTACGTACGAGCAGTACTTC. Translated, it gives CASRRGRSTYEQYF.